The clone carrying this T cell receptor (beta chain) was counted a few times. This sample was taken from a study of T cells in Graves' hyperthyroidism and ophthalmopathy. Amplified regions were TCR beta CDR3 sequences from RNA transcripts. The primer set for the first-round RT-PCR of the TCR CDR3 was HTBI. TCRdb re-analysed the multiplex PCR reads in MiXCR, keeping a single row per CDR3 protein. The sample holds about 300,000 distinct CDR3 sequences, about an eighth seen once. CDR3 length equals 14 residues. CDR1 and CDR2 (germline): MDHEN, SYDVKM. V gave up 5 bases and J gave up 6 bases; unmatched junction bases: 5.

The TCR sequence derives from a woman aged 30 to 39 with Graves' hyperthyroidism that later progressed to Graves' ophthalmopathy. V usage is TRBV28 and J usage is TRBJ2-2; 8 nucleotides line up with TRBD2. What was sequenced was blood. The CDR3: CASSRGLVSGELFF. CDR3 in DNA: TGTGCCAGCAGTCGGGGACTAGTTTCCGGGGAGCTGTTTTTT.